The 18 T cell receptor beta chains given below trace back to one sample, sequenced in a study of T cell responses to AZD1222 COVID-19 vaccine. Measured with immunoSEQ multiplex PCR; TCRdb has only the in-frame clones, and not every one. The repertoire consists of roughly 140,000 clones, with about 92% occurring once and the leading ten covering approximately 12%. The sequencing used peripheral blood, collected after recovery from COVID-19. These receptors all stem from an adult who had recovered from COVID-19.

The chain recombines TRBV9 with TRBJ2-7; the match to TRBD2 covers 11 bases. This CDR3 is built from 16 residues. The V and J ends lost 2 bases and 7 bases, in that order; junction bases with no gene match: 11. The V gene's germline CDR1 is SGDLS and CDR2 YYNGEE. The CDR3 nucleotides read TGTGCCAGCAGCGTTAGCGGGAGGGCCTTATCGGGTGAGCAGTACTTC. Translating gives CASSVSGRALSGEQYF.

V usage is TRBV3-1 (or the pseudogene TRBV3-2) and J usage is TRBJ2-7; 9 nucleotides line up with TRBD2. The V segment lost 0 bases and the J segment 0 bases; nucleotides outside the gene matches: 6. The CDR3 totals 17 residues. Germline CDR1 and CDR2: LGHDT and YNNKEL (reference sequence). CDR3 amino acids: CASSQDISGSSSYEQYF. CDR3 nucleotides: TGTGCCAGCAGCCAAGACATTAGCGGGAGCAGCTCCTACGAGCAGTACTTC.

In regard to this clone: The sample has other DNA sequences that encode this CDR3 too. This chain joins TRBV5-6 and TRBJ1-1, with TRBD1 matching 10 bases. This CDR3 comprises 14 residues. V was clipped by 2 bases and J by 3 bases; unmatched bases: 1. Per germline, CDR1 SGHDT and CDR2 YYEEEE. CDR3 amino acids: CASSFGQGDTEAFF. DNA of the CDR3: TGTGCCAGCAGCTTTGGACAGGGGGACACTGAAGCTTTCTTT.

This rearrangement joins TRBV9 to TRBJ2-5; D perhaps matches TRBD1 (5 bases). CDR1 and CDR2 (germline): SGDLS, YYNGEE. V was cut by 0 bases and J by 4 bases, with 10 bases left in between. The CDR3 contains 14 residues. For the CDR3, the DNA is TGTGCCAGCAGCGTAGCTCAGGGCTTAGAGACCCAGTACTTC. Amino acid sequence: CASSVAQGLETQYF.

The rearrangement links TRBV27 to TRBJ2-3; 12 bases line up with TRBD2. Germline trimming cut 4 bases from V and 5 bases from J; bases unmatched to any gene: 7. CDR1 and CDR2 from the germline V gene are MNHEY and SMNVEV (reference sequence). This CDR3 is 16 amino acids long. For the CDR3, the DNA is TGTGCCAGCAGTTCCAGGACTAGCGGGAAGGTAGATACGCAGTATTTT. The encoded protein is CASSSRTSGKVDTQYF.

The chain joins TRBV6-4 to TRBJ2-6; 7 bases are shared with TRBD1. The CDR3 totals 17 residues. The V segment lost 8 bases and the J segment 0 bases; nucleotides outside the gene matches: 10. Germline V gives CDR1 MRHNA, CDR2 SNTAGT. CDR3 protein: CASAPGQTFSGANVLTF. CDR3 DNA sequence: TGTGCCAGCGCCCCGGGACAGACGTTCTCTGGGGCCAACGTCCTGACTTTC.

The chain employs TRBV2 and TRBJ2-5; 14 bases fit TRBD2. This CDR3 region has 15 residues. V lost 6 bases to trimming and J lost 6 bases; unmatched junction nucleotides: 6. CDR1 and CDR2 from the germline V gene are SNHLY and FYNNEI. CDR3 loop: CASSGTSGSVKTQYF. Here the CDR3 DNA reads TGTGCCAGCAGCGGGACTAGCGGGAGCGTCAAGACCCAGTACTTC.

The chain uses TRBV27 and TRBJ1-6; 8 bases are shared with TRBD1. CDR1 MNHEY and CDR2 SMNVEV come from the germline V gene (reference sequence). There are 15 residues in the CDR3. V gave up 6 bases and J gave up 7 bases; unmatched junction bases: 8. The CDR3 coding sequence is TGTGCCAGCAGGCACCCCGGACAGGGAAATTCACCCCTCCACTTT. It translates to CASRHPGQGNSPLHF.

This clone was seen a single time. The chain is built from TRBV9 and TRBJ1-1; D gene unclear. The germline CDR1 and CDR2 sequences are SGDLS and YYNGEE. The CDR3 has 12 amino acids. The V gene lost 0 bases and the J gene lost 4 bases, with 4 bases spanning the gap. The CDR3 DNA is TGTGCCAGCAGCGTAGGAGGCACTGAAGCTTTCTTT. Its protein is CASSVGGTEAFF.

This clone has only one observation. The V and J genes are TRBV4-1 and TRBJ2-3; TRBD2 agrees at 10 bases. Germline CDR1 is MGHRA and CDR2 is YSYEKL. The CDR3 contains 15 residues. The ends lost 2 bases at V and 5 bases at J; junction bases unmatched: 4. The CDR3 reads CASSQLAGVQDTQYF. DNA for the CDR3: TGCGCCAGCAGCCAACTAGCGGGAGTCCAAGATACGCAGTATTTT.

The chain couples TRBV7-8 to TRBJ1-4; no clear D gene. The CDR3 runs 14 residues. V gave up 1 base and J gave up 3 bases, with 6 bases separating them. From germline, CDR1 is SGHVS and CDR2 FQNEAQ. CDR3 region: CASSLGGSNEKLFF. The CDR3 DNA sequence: TGTGCCAGCAGCTTAGGAGGGTCTAATGAAAAACTGTTTTTT.

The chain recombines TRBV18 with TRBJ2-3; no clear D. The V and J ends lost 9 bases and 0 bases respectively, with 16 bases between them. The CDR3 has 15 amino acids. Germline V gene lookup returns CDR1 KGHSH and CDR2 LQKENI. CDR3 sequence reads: CASSASERSTDTQYF. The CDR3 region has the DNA TGTGCCAGTTCAGCGTCGGAGAGAAGCACAGATACGCAGTATTTT.

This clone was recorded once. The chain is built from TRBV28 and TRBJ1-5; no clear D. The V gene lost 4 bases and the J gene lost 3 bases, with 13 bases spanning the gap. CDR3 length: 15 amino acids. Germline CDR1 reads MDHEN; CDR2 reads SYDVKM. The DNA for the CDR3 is TGTGCCAGCAGTTCCAATGGACGGACCAATCAGCCCCAGCATTTT. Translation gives CASSSNGRTNQPQHF.

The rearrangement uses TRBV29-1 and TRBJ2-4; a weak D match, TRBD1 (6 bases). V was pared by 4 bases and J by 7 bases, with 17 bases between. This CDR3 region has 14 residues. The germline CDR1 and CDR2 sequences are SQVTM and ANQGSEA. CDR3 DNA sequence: TGCAGCGTTGGTGATCGATGGGGGCGGAACATTCAGTACTTC. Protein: CSVGDRWGRNIQYF.

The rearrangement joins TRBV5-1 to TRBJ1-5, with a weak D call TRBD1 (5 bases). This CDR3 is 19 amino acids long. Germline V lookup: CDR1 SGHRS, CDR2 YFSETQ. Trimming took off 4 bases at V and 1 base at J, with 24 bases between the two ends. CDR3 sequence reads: CASSPLNWYGGVSNQPQHF. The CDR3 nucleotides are TGCGCCAGCAGCCCTTTAAATTGGTACGGGGGAGTCAGCAATCAGCCCCAGCATTTT.

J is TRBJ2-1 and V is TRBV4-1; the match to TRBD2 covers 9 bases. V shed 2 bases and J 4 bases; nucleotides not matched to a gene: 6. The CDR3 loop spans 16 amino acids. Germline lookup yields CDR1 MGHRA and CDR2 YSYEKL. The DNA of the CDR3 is TGCGCCAGCAGCCAACCTTCCAGCGGGAGGTACAATGAGCAGTTCTTC. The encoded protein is CASSQPSSGRYNEQFF.

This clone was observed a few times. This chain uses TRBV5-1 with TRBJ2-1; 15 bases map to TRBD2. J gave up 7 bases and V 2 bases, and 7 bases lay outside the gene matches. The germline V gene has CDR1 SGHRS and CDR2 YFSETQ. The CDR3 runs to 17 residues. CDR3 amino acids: CASSFSGTSGGTNEQFF. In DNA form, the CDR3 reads TGCGCCAGCAGCTTCTCCGGGACTAGCGGGGGGACTAATGAGCAGTTCTTC.

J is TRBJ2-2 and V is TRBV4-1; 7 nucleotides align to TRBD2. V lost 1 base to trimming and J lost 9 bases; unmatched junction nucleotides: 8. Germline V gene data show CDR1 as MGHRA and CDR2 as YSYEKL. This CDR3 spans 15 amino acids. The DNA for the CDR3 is TGCGCCAGCAGCCAAGGGGCGGGGGAGTGGTGGGAGCTGTTTTTT. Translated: CASSQGAGEWWELFF.